These T cell receptor beta chains were read from a single sample in a study of blood T cell repertoires in COVID-19. Profiling relied on immunoSEQ multiplex PCR, and the TCRdb table lists in-frame clones only, not all of them. The sample yields under 250,000 clones, about 91% seen once. Sequencing used peripheral blood. These receptors were taken from a man at least 80 years old with acute or convalescent COVID-19. Each CDR3 is given with its conserved first and last residue. The D gene is left open where the match is weak. Not every row has a clone size; where given, it reads once, few, many or a size class.

V gene	D gene	clone size	CDR3 length	J gene	CDR3 DNA	CDR3 protein
TRBV9	-	-	16	TRBJ2-7	TGTGCCAGCAGCGTAGCCGCCGGAGAGGGCCGAGGCGAGCAGTACTTC	CASSVAAGEGRGEQYF
TRBV2	TRBD1	-	15	TRBJ2-5	TGTGCCAGCGATAGAACGGGACAGAATTCGGAGACCCAGTACTTC	CASDRTGQNSETQYF
TRBV18	TRBD1	-	17	TRBJ1-5	TGTGCCAGCTCACCACGGCAGGGGGCCCGCGGGGGTCAGCCCCAGCATTTT	CASSPRQGARGGQPQHF
TRBV11-1	TRBD1	-	15	TRBJ2-1	TGTGCCAGCAGCTTGGGGACAGGGTTCGGGAATGAGCAGTTCTTC	CASSLGTGFGNEQFF
TRBV19	-	-	14	TRBJ1-2	TGTGCCAGTAGTATAGTCTCGGGGAGTTATGGCTACACCTTC	CASSIVSGSYGYTF
TRBV10-3	TRBD1	-	13	TRBJ1-1	TGTGCCATCACTGGGACAGCAAACACTGAAGCTTTCTTT	CAITGTANTEAFF
TRBV6-6	-	-	12	TRBJ2-2	TGTGCCAGCAGTCTTCTCACCGGGGAGCTGTTTTTT	CASSLLTGELFF
TRBV18	TRBD2	-	15	TRBJ2-2	TGTGCCAGCTCGGAAGCGGGAGGGAACACCGGGGAGCTGTTTTTT	CASSEAGGNTGELFF
TRBV10-3	-	-	14	TRBJ1-2	TGTGCCATCAGTGAGTCAACACCAAACTATGGCTACACCTTC	CAISESTPNYGYTF
TRBV2	TRBD2	few	14	TRBJ2-3	TGTGCCACGCTCTTGGGGGGGGAGACAGATACGCAGTATTTT	CATLLGGETDTQYF
TRBV27	TRBD1	-	17	TRBJ2-2	TGTGCCAGCAGCACCCCGGACAGGGGTCGAAACACCGGGGAGCTGTTTTTT	CASSTPDRGRNTGELFF
TRBV6-2/TRBV6-3	TRBD1	-	14	TRBJ2-4	TGTGCCAGCAGTTACTCGGGGACAGGGCGCATTCAGTACTTC	CASSYSGTGRIQYF
TRBV12-5	TRBD1	-	15	TRBJ1-1	TGTGCTAGTGGTTTGATGGACAGGGGGGACACTGAAGCTTTCTTT	CASGLMDRGDTEAFF
TRBV20-1	TRBD1	-	15	TRBJ1-4	TGCAGTGCTAGTAAGGTACAGGGGGCGAAGAAAAAACTGTTTTTT	CSASKVQGAKKKLFF
TRBV4-3	-	-	13	TRBJ2-7	TGCGCCAGCAGCCAAGACAGGGCCTACGAGCAGTACTTC	CASSQDRAYEQYF
TRBV5-5	-	-	16	TRBJ2-7	TGTGCCAGCAGCTTTACAGGGACCCAACACTCCTACGAGCAGTACTTC	CASSFTGTQHSYEQYF
TRBV3-1/TRBV3-2	TRBD1	-	14	TRBJ2-1	TGTGCCAGCAGCCAAGCGGGACAGAACAATGAGCAGTTCTTC	CASSQAGQNNEQFF
TRBV4-3	-	-	13	TRBJ1-2	TGCGCCAGCAGCCAACAGGGGACCTATGGCTACACCTTC	CASSQQGTYGYTF
TRBV29-1	TRBD2	-	13	TRBJ2-3	TGCAGCGGCGCGGGAGATCGCACAGATACGCAGTATTTT	CSGAGDRTDTQYF
TRBV6-5	-	-	14	TRBJ1-5	TGTGCCAGCAGTTACTCGAGTGAATATCAGCCCCAGCATTTT	CASSYSSEYQPQHF
TRBV2	-	-	15	TRBJ1-5	TGTGCCAGCAGTTTCTCCGGGGTTCGAAATCAGCCCCAGCATTTT	CASSFSGVRNQPQHF
TRBV6-5	-	-	12	TRBJ1-2	TGTGCCAGCTCGGGCAGGGTCTATGGCTACACCTTC	CASSGRVYGYTF
TRBV4-2	-	once	14	TRBJ1-2	TGTGCCAGCAGCCGCAGGGGTGAGAGCTATGGCTACACCTTC	CASSRRGESYGYTF
TRBV5-6	-	-	16	TRBJ1-5	TGTGCCAGCAGCTTTGGTCGGGGGGCTAGGAATCAGCCCCAGCATTTT	CASSFGRGARNQPQHF
TRBV5-5	TRBD1	-	15	TRBJ2-1	TGTGCCAGCCGGAATCGGGACAGGGCCAACAATGAGCAGTTCTTC	CASRNRDRANNEQFF
TRBV6-6	-	-	12	TRBJ1-1	TGTGCCACCCTGGGGGGAGGGTATGAAGCTTTCTTT	CATLGGGYEAFF
TRBV7-2	-	-	14	TRBJ2-7	TGTGCCAGCAGCTTAGTCTCTAGGGGGGGCGAGCAGTACTTC	CASSLVSRGGEQYF
TRBV15	TRBD2	-	14	TRBJ2-7	TGTGCCACCAGCAGACAGGGAGGGCCCTACGAGCAGTACTTC	CATSRQGGPYEQYF
TRBV2	-	-	14	TRBJ1-2	TGTGCCAGCAGTACCACGGGGAGGGGAGGGGGCTACACCTTC	CASSTTGRGGGYTF
TRBV16	-	-	15	TRBJ1-5	TGTGCCAGCAGCCAACAGGGGAGAGGCAATCAGCCCCAGCATTTT	CASSQQGRGNQPQHF
TRBV18	-	-	13	TRBJ1-5	TGTGCCAGCTCACCATTCGAGGATCAGCCCCAGCATTTT	CASSPFEDQPQHF
TRBV9	TRBD1	once	15	TRBJ1-2	TGTGCCAGCAGCACTCGGGACAGACACTACTATGGCTACACCTTC	CASSTRDRHYYGYTF
TRBV5-1	TRBD2	-	15	TRBJ2-5	TGCGCCAGCAGCTTGGAACTAGCGGGGGAAAAGACCCAGTACTTC	CASSLELAGEKTQYF
TRBV6-2/TRBV6-3	-	-	16	TRBJ2-7	TGTGCCAGCAGTTACTCGCCCCCTCGACCTAGATGGGAGCAGTACTTC	CASSYSPPRPRWEQYF
TRBV19	-	-	12	TRBJ2-6	TGTGCCAGCGGAGCTGGGGCCAACGTCCTGACTTTC	CASGAGANVLTF
TRBV9	-	-	15	TRBJ2-3	TGTGCCAGCAGCTCACTAGTGGGGAGTACAGATACGCAGTATTTT	CASSSLVGSTDTQYF